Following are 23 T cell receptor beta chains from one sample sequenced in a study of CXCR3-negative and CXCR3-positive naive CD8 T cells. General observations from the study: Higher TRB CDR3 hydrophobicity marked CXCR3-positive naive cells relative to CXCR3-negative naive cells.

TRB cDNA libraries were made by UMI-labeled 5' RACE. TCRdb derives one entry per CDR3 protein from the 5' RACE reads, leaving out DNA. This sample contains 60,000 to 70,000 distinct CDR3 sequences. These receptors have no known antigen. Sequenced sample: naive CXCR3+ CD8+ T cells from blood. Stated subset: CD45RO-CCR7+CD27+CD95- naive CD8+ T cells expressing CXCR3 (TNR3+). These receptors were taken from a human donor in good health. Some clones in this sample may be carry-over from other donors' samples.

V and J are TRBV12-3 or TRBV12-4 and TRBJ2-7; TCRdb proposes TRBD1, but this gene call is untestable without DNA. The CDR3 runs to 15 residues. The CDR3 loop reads CASSLPGGRSYEQYF.

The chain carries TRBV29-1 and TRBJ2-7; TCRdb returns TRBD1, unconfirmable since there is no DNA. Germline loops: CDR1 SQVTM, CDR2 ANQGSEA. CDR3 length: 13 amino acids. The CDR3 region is CSVEGTGFDEQYF.

The CDR3 here is CASSGGPSSYEQYF. The V and J genes are TRBV7-8 and TRBJ2-7; TCRdb's D call of TRBD2 is untestable without DNA. Germline CDR1 is SGHVS and CDR2 is FQNEAQ. This CDR3 contains 14 residues.

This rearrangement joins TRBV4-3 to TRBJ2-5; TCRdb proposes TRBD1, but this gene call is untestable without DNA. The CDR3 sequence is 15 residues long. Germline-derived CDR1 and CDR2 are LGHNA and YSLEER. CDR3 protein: CASSQGTGVEETQYF.

This chain's CDR3 is CSARDLRLAVVETDTQYF. V gene TRBV20-1 combines with J gene TRBJ2-3; TCRdb gives TRBD2 as the D gene, but with no DNA this cannot be confirmed. CDR3 length: 18 residues. The germline V gene has CDR1 DFQATT and CDR2 SNEGSKA (reference sequence).

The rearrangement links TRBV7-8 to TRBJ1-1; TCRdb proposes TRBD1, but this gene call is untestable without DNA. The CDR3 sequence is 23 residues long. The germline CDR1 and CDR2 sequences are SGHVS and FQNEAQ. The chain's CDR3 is CASSLASVDGTGTFFEANTEAFF.

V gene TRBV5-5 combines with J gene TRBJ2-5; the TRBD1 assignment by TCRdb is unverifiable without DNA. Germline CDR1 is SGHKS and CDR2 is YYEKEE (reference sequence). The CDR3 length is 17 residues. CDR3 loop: CASSPLGTGASWETQYF. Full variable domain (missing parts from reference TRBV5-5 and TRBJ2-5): DAGVTQSPTHLIKTRGQQVTLRCSPISGHKSVSWYQQVLGQGPQFIFQYYEKEERGRGNFPDRFSARQFPNYSSELNVNALLLGDSALYLCASSPLGTGASWETQYFGPGTRLLVL.

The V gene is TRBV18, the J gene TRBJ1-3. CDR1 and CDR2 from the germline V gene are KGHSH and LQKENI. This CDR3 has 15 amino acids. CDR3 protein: CASSLGQISGNTIYF.

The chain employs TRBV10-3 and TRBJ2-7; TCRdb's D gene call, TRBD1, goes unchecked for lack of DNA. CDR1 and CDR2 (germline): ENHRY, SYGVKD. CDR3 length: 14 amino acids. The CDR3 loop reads CATDAGPGTYEQYF.

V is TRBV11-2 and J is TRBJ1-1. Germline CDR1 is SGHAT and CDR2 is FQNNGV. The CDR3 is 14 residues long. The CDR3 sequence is CASSLEVLNTEAFF.

Here the CDR3 reads CASSSPYTSYFLEQYF. The chain couples TRBV7-9 to TRBJ2-7; TCRdb reports TRBD2, a call that lacks DNA to check it against. Germline CDR1 reads SEHNR; CDR2 reads FQNEAQ (reference sequence). The CDR3 sequence is 16 residues long.

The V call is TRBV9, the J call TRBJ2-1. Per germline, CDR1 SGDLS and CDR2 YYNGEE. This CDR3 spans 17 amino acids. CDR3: CASSVGEIYSSYNEQFF. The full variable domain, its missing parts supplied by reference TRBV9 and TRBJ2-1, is DSGVTQTPKHLITATGQRVTLRCSPRSGDLSVYWYQQSLDQGLQFLIQYYNGEERAKGNILERFSAQQFPDLHSELNLSSLELGDSALYFCASSVGEIYSSYNEQFFGPGTRLTVL.

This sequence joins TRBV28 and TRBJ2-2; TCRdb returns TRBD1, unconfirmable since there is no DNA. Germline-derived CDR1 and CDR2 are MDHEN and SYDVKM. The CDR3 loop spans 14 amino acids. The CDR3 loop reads CASSTTQVTGELFF. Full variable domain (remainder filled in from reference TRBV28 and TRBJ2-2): DVKVTQSSRYLVKRTGEKVFLECVQDMDHENMFWYRQDPGLGLRLIYFSYDVKMKEKGDIPEGYSVSREKKERFSLILESASTNQTSMYLCASSTTQVTGELFFGEGSRLTVL.

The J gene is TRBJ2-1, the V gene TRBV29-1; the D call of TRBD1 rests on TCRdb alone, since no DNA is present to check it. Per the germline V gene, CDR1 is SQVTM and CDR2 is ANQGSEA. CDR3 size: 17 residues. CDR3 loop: CSVEGEYSSALYNEQFF.

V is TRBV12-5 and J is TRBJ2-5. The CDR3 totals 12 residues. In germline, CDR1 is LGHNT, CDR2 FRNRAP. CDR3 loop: CASGLAEETQYF.

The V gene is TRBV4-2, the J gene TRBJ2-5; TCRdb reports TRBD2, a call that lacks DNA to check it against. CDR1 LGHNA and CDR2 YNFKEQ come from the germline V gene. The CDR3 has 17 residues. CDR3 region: CASSQEVAGGNKETQYF.

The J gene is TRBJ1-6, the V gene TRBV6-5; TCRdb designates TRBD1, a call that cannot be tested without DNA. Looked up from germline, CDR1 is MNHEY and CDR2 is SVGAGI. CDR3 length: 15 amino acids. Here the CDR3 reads CASSYVPQGGSPLHF.

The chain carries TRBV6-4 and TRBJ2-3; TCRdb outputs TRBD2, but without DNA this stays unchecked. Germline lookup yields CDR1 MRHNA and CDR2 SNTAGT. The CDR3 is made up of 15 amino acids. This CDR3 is CASSVLAGGGDTQYF.

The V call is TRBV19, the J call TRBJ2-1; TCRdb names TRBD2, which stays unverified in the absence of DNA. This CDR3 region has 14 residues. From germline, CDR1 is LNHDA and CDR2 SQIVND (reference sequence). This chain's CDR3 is CASSASGGPNEQFF.

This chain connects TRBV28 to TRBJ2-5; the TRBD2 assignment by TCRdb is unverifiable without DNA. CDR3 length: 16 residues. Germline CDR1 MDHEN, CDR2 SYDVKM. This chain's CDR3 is CASIPGRLALQETQYF.

Here the CDR3 reads CSARAGTSGGPNNEQFF. The genes are TRBV20-1 and TRBJ2-1; TCRdb's D call, TRBD2, is unchecked because there is no DNA. Per the germline V gene, CDR1 is DFQATT and CDR2 is SNEGSKA (reference sequence). The CDR3 is made up of 17 amino acids.

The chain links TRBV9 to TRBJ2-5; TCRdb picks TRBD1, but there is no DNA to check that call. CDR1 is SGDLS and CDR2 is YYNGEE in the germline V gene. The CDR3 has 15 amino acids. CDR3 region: CASTSTGAWGENQYF.

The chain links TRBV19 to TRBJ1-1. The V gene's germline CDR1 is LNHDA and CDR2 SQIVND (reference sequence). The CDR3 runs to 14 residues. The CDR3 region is CASSIFHPNTEAFF. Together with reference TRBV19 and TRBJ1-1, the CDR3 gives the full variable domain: DGGITQSPKYLFRKEGQNVTLSCEQNLNHDAMYWYRQDPGQGLRLIYYSQIVNDFQKGDIAEGYSVSREKKESFPLTVTSAQKNPTAFYLCASSIFHPNTEAFFGQGTRLTVV.